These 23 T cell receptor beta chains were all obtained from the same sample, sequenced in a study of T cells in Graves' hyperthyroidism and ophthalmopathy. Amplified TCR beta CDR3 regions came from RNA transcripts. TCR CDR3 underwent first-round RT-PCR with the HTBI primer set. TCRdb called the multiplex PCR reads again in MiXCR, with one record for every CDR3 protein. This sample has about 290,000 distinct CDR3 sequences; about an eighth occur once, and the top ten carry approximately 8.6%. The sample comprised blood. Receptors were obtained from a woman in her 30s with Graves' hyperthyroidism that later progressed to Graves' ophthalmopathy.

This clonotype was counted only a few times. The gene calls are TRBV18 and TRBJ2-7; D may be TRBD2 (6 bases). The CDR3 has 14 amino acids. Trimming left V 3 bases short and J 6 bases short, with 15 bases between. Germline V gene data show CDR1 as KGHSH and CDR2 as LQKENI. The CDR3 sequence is CASSPTLASGEQYF. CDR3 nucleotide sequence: TGTGCCAGCTCACCCACCCTAGCGTCGGGCGAGCAGTACTTC.

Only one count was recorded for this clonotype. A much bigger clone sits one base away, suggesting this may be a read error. The CDR3 sequence: CASSPTGLAGVYNEQFF. The DNA for the CDR3 is TGTGCCAGCAGCCCTACCGGACTAGCGGGGGTCTACAATGAGCAGTTCTTC. The chain uses TRBV28 and TRBJ2-1, with 13 bases matching TRBD2. The CDR3 length is 17 residues. V gave up 6 bases and J gave up 3 bases; unmatched junction bases: 8. The germline V gene encodes CDR1 MDHEN and CDR2 SYDVKM. The variable domain in full, completed from reference TRBV28 and TRBJ2-1, reads DVKVTQSSRYLVKRTGEKVFLECVQDMDHENMFWYRQDPGLGLRLIYFSYDVKMKEKGDIPEGYSVSREKKERFSLILESASTNQTSMYLCASSPTGLAGVYNEQFFGPGTRLTVL.

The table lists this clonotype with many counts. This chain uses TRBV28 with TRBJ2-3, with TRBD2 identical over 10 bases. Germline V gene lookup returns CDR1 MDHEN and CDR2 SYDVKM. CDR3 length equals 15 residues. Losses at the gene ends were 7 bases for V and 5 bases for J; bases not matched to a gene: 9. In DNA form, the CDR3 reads TGTGCCAGCACCGTCTCTAGCGGGAGAAAAGATACGCAGTATTTT. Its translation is CASTVSSGRKDTQYF.

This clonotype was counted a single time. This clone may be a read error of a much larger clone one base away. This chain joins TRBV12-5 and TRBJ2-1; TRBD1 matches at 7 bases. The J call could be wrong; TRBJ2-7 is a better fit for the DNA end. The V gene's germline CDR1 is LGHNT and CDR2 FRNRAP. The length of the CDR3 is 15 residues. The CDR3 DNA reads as TGTGCTAGTGGCCTAGGGCAGGGGGAAGGCAATGAGCAGTACTTC. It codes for CASGLGQGEGNEQYF.

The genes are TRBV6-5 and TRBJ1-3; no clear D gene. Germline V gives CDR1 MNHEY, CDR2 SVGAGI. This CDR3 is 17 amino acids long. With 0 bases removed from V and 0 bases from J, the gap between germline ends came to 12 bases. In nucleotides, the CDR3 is TGTGCCAGCAGTTACTCAGCCACACCGTACTCTGGAAACACCATATATTTT. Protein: CASSYSATPYSGNTIYF.

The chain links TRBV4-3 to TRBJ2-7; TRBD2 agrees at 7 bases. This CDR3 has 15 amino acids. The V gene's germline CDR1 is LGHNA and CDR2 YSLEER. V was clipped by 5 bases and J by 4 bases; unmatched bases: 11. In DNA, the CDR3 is TGCGCCAGCAGCGTATCCCGGGGAGGGACGTACGAGCAGTACTTC. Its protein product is CASSVSRGGTYEQYF.

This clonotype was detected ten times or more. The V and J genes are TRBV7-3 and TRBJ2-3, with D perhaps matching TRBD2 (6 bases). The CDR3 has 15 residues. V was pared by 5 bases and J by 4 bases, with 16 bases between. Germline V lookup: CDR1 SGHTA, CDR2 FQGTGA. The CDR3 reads CASSRIPTRPDTQYF. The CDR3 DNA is TGTGCCAGCAGCCGAATCCCGACTAGGCCAGATACGCAGTATTTT.

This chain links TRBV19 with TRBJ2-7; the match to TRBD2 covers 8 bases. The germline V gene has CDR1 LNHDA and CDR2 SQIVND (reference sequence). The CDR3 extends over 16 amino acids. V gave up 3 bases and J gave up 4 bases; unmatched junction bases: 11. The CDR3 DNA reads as TGTGCCAGTAGTATGGGCCCGGGAGGGAGTCGGTACGAGCAGTACTTC. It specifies CASSMGPGGSRYEQYF.

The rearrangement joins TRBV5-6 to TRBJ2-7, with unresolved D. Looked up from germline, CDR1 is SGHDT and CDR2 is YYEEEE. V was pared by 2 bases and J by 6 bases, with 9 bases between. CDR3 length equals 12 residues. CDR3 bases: TGTGCCAGCAGCTTCTTGGCGCGCGAGCAGTACTTC. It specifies CASSFLAREQYF.

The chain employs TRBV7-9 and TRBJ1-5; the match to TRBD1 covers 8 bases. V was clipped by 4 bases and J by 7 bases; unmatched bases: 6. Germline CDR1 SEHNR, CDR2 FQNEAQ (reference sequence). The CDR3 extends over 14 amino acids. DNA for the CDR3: TGTGCCAGCAGCTCTGGACAGGGCCACCAGCCCCAGCATTTT. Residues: CASSSGQGHQPQHF.

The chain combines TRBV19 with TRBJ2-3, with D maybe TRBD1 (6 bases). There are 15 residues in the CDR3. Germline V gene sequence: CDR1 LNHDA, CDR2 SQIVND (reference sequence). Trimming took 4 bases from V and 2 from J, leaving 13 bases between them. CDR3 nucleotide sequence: TGTGCCAGTAGTAGGGGGCTTCTCTACACAGATACGCAGTATTTT. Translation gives CASSRGLLYTDTQYF.

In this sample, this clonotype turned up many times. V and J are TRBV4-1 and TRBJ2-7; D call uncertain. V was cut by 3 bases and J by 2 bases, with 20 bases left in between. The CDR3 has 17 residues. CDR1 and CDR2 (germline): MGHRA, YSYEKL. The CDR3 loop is CASSHRAKDLRTYEQYF. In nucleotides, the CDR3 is TGCGCCAGCAGCCATAGGGCCAAGGACCTCAGGACCTACGAGCAGTACTTC.

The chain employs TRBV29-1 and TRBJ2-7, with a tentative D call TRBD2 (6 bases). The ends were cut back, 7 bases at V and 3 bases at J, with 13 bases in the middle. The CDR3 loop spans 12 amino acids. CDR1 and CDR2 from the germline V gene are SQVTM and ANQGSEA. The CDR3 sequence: CSARRGDYEQYF. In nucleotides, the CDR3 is TGCAGCGCCCGCCGCGGGGACTACGAGCAGTACTTC.

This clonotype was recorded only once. CDR3 bases: TGTGCCAGTTTACTGGGTCCAAGAGAAGCTTTCTTT. Its translation is CASLLGPREAFF. The chain links TRBV11-2 to TRBJ1-1, with D uncertain. Deletions cut 9 bases from V and 8 bases from J, with 16 bases between. CDR3 length equals 12 residues. The germline gives CDR1 SGHAT, CDR2 FQNNGV.

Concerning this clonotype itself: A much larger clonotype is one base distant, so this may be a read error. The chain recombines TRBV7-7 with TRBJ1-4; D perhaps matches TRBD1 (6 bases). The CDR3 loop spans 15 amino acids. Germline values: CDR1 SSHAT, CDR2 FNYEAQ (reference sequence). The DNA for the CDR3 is TGTACTAGCAGCCCGTTGACAGGACCGAATGAAAAACTGTTTTTT. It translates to CTSSPLTGPNEKLFF.

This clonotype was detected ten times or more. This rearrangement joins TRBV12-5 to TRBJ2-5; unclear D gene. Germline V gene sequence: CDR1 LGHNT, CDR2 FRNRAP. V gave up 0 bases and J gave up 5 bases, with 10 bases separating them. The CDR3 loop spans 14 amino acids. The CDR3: CASGLVIVRETQYF. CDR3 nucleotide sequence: TGTGCTAGTGGTTTGGTAATCGTCAGGGAGACCCAGTACTTC.

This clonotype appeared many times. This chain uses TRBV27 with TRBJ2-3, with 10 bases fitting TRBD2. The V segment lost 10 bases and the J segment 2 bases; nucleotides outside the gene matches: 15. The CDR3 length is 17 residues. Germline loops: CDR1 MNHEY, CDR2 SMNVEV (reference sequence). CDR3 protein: CATRGVAGGTYTDTQYF. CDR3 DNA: TGTGCCACCCGAGGGGTAGCGGGAGGAACATACACAGATACGCAGTATTTT.

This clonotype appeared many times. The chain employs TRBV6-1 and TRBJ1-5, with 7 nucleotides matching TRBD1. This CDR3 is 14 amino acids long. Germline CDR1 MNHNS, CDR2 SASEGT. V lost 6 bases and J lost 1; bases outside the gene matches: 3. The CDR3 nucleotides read TGTGCCAGCAGACCGACAGGGAGCAATCAGCCCCAGCATTTT. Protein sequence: CASRPTGSNQPQHF.

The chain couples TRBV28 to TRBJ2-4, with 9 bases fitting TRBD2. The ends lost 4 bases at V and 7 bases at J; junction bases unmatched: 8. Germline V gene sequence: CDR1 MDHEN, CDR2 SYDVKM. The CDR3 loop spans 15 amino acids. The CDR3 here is CASSSLGGRANIQYF. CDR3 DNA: TGTGCCAGCAGTTCCCTTGGCGGGAGGGCCAACATTCAGTACTTC.

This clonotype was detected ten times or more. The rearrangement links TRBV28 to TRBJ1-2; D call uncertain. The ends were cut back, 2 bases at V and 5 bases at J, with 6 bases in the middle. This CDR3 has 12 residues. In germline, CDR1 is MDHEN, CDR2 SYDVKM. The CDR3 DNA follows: TGTGCCAGCAGTTTAGACGCGTATGGCTACACCTTC. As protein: CASSLDAYGYTF.

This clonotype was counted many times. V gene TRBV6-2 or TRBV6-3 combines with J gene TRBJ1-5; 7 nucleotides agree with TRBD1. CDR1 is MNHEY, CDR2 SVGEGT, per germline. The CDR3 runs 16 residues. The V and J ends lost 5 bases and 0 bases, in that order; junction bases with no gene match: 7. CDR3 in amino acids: CASSVQGTFSNQPQHF. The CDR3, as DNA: TGTGCCAGCAGTGTACAGGGGACCTTTAGCAATCAGCCCCAGCATTTT.

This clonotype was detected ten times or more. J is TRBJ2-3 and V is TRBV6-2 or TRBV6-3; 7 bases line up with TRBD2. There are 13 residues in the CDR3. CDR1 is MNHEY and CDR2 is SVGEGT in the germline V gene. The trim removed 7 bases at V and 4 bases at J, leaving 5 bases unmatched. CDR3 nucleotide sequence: TGTGCCAGCACAGCGGGATTTGCAGATACGCAGTATTTT. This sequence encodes CASTAGFADTQYF.

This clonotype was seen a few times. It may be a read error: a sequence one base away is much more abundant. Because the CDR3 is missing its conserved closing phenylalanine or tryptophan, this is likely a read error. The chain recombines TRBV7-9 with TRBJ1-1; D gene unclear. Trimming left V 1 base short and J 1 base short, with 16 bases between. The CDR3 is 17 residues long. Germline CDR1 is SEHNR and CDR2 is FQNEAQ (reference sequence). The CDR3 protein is CASSLVRAKTENTEAFL. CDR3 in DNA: TGTGCCAGCAGCTTAGTCCGCGCGAAAACAGAGAACACTGAAGCTTTCCTT.